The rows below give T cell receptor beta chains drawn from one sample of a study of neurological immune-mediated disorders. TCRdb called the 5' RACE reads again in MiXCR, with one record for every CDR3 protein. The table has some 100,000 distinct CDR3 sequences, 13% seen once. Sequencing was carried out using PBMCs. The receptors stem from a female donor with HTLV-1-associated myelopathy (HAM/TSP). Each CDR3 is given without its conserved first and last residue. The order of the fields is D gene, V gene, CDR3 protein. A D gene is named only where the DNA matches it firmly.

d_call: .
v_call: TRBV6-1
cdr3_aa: ASSRGRAEQY

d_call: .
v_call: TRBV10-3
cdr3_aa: AISGIGNIQY

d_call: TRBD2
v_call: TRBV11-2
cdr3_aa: ASSLRGGNTDTQY

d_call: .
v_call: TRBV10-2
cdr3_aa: ASSERRNEQF

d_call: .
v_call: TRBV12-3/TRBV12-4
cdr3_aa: ASSVGYEQY

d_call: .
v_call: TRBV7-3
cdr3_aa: ASSPSRGAGTSTDTQY

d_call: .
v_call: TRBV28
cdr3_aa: ATMVANGYT

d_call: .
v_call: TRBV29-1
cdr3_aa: SVEVGPNQPQH

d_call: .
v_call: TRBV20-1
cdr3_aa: SASEGTNTEAF

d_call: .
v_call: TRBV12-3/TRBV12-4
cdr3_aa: ASRGGEAF

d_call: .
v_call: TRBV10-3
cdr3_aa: AISDRVSNQPQH

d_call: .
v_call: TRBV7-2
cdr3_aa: ASSPTGTGNQPQH

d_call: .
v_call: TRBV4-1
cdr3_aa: ASSQVGGSTEAF

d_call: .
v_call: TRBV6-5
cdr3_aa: ASSKLKRELF

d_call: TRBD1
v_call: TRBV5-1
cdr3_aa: ASSLNPPGQGTYEQY

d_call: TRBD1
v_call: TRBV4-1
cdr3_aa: ASSYGQGASTDTQY

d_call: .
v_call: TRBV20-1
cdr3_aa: SAKDVQETQY

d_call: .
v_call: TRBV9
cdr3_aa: ASSAPISYGYT

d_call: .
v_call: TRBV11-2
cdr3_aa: ASSFGWRESADTQY

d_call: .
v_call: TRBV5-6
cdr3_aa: ASSFDSQETQY

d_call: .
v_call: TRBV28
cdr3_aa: ASSSPRRNQETQY